This T cell receptor beta chain derives from a study of T cell responses to AZD1222 COVID-19 vaccine. Per germline, CDR1 SGHRS and CDR2 YFSETQ. The V gene end was trimmed by 3 bases and the J gene end by 3 bases; junction bases not matched to a gene: 11. The CDR3 has 17 residues. Notes on this clone: What it binds is unknown.

Sequencing used immunoSEQ multiplex PCR; TCRdb keeps in-frame clones, though not all of them. The sample lists about 120,000 clones; approximately 89% were seen once. General study points: Repertoires were obtained only post-peak T cell response. Within unmutated variant regions lay the reported targets of nearly half of spike-specific TCRs. In a largely white British group with more females than males, clonal diversity was possibly underestimated.

Sequenced material: peripheral blood, taken on day 0 of AZD1222 vaccination. This rearrangement joins TRBV5-1 to TRBJ2-2; 7 positions match TRBD1. The sequence was obtained from an adult in good health. DNA of the CDR3: TGCGCCAGCAGCTCCCTAGAGGGGGCGCTGGACACCGGGGAGCTGTTTTTT. Protein sequence: CASSSLEGALDTGELFF.